Below, 15 T cell receptor beta chains from the same sample are listed, as sequenced in a study of T cell responses to AZD1222 COVID-19 vaccine. The method was immunoSEQ multiplex PCR; TCRdb's version includes in-frame clones alone and lacks a portion of them. The sample records fewer than 200,000 clones, around 94% being singletons. The source was peripheral blood, collected 28 days after the second AZD1222 dose. The receptor set was obtained from an adult who received the AZD1222 COVID-19 vaccine.

This clone was found once. The chain is built from TRBV29-1 and TRBJ2-4, with 8 nucleotides matching TRBD2. CDR3 length: 11 amino acids. The germline CDR1 and CDR2 sequences are SQVTM and ANQGSEA. The V segment lost 7 bases and the J segment 6 bases; nucleotides outside the gene matches: 2. The CDR3 bases are TGCAGCGCCGCGGGGGGAAACATTCAGTACTTC. It yields the protein CSAAGGNIQYF.

The chain is built from TRBV28 and TRBJ2-7, with 7 bases that match TRBD1. Trimming at V came to 2 bases and at J to 4 bases, leaving 8 bases not matched to a gene. Germline-derived CDR1 and CDR2 are MDHEN and SYDVKM. The CDR3 totals 15 residues. This CDR3 is CASSLGGQSIYEQYF. The CDR3, as DNA: TGTGCCAGCAGTTTAGGGGGACAGTCTATTTACGAGCAGTACTTC.

V is TRBV27 and J is TRBJ1-2; tentative D call: TRBD1 (6 bases). CDR3 length: 13 amino acids. Trimming pared 5 bases from V and 4 bases from J, leaving 11 bases between. Per germline, CDR1 MNHEY and CDR2 SMNVEV (reference sequence). The CDR3 loop is CASSQGPFYGYTF. CDR3 in DNA: TGTGCCAGCAGTCAGGGGCCTTTCTATGGCTACACCTTC.

The gene calls are TRBV11-1 and TRBJ1-1; TRBD1 matches 7 bases. In germline, CDR1 is SGHAT, CDR2 FQDESV (reference sequence). The CDR3 is 14 amino acids. Losses at the gene ends were 5 bases for V and 11 bases for J; bases not matched to a gene: 14. CDR3 loop: CASSPADRTKEAFF. In nucleotides, the CDR3 is TGTGCCAGCAGCCCGGCGGACAGGACGAAAGAGGCTTTCTTT.

The chain carries TRBV14 and TRBJ1-1; no firm D call. Trimming left V 0 bases short and J 6 bases short, with 2 bases between. CDR1 and CDR2 from the germline V gene are SGHDN and FVKESK. This CDR3 comprises 11 residues. CDR3 in DNA: TGTGCCAGCAGCCAAGAGTCTGAAGCTTTCTTT. Translated, it gives CASSQESEAFF.

This clone showed up just once. The chain has TRBV11-3 and TRBJ2-1; D perhaps matches TRBD1 (6 bases). The CDR3 has 18 amino acids. The germline V gene has CDR1 SGHNT and CDR2 YENEEA. The germline V and J ends were trimmed by 3 bases and 3 bases, with 21 bases remaining between them. CDR3: CASSFNSNRVKGYNEQFF. In DNA form, the CDR3 reads TGTGCCAGCAGCTTTAATTCGAACAGGGTAAAGGGCTACAATGAGCAGTTCTTC.

The genes are TRBV12-3 or TRBV12-4 and TRBJ1-2; D gene unclear. The CDR3 sequence is 13 residues long. With 5 bases removed from V and 0 bases from J, the gap between germline ends came to 7 bases. This CDR3 reads CASSPSTNYGYTF. The CDR3 coding sequence is TGTGCCAGCAGTCCTTCCACTAACTATGGCTACACCTTC.

The gene calls are TRBV10-2 and TRBJ1-6, with D unresolved. Germline V CDR1 and CDR2: WSHSY, SAAADI. The CDR3 spans 12 residues. V gave up 10 bases and J gave up 9 bases, with 13 bases separating them. As DNA, the CDR3 is TGCGCCACCGGGTCAGTCGGTTCACCCCTCCACTTT. Protein: CATGSVGSPLHF.

V usage is TRBV27 and J usage is TRBJ1-1, with 8 nucleotides matching TRBD1. J was trimmed by 4 bases and V by 3 bases; bases with no gene match: 4. CDR3 size: 14 residues. Germline CDR1 reads MNHEY; CDR2 reads SMNVEV (reference sequence). The CDR3 bases are TGTGCCAGCAGTTTGACAGGGGTTTCCACTGAAGCTTTCTTT. This sequence encodes CASSLTGVSTEAFF.

The chain is built from TRBV7-2 and TRBJ1-2; D is possibly TRBD1 (5 bases). Trimming left V 2 bases short and J 4 bases short, with 8 bases between. Germline V gene data show CDR1 as SGHTA and CDR2 as FQGNSA. There are 13 residues in the CDR3. CDR3 region: CASSLQGIYGYTF. Here the CDR3 DNA reads TGTGCCAGCAGCTTACAGGGCATCTATGGCTACACCTTC.

This clone came up once. At one boundary the junction diverges from the germline segment, which might be a read error. The chain links TRBV7-7 to TRBJ2-5, with 10 bases aligning to TRBD2. CDR1 and CDR2 from the germline V gene are SSHAT and FNYEAQ (reference sequence). There are 15 residues in the CDR3. CDR3 sequence: CASSPIIAGGETQYF. DNA of the CDR3: TGTGCTAGCAGCCCTATTATAGCGGGAGGAGAGACCCAGTACTTC.

The chain uses TRBV4-1 and TRBJ2-3; 8 bases line up with TRBD2. Germline CDR1 MGHRA, CDR2 YSYEKL. CDR3 length: 15 residues. V trimming: 4 bases; J trimming: 6 bases; junction bases outside the gene matches: 9. The CDR3 region has the DNA TGCGCCAGCAGCCGACTACTAGCGGTTGGGGATACGCAGTATTTT. Translated, it gives CASSRLLAVGDTQYF.

V gene TRBV6-5 combines with J gene TRBJ2-3, with D possibly TRBD2 on 5 matching bases. In germline, CDR1 is MNHEY, CDR2 SVGAGI. V lost 6 bases, J lost 0 bases, and 13 bases lay in between. The CDR3 totals 15 residues. This CDR3 reads CASRGNGGSTDTQYF. CDR3 sequence (DNA): TGTGCCAGCAGGGGTAACGGCGGGAGCACAGATACGCAGTATTTT.

The rearrangement links TRBV5-4 to TRBJ2-5; possibly TRBD2 for D (5 bases). Trimming cost V 4 bases and J 6 bases, with 16 bases left between them. This CDR3 contains 14 residues. From germline, CDR1 is SGHNT and CDR2 YYREEE (reference sequence). CDR3 nucleotide sequence: TGTGCCAGCAGCAACTCGGGGATCTTTCAGACCCAGTACTTC. This codes for CASSNSGIFQTQYF.

The chain joins TRBV7-3 to TRBJ1-4, with D unclear. Germline assignment: CDR1 SGHTA and CDR2 FQGTGA. Trimming took off 1 base at V and 0 bases at J, with 12 bases between the two ends. The CDR3 has 17 amino acids. The CDR3 region has the DNA TGTGCCAGCAGCTTAAATCCCATCGGGGCAACTAATGAAAAACTGTTTTTT. It yields the protein CASSLNPIGATNEKLFF.